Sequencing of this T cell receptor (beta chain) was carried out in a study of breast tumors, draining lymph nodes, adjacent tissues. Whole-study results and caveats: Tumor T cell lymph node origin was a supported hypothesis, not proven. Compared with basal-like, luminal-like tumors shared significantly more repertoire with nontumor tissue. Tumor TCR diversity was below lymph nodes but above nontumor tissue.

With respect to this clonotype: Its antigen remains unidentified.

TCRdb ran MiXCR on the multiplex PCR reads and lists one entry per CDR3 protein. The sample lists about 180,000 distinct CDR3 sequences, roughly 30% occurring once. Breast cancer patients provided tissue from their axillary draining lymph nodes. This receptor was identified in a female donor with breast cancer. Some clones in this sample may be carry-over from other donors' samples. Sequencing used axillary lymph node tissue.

The CDR3 loop is CASSWDRNTEAFF. The CDR3 DNA follows: TGCGCCAGCAGCTGGGACAGGAACACTGAAGCTTTCTTT. V and J are TRBV10-1 and TRBJ1-1; 7 nucleotides line up with TRBD1. CDR1 is WNHNN, CDR2 SYGVQD, per germline (reference sequence). CDR3 length: 13 residues. The trim removed 6 bases at V and 1 base at J, leaving 2 bases unmatched.